Listed below are T cell receptor beta chains from one sample, sequenced in a study of Graves' ophthalmopathy and Graves' hyperthyroidism. TCRdb reprocessed the multiplex PCR reads with MiXCR, giving one entry per CDR3 protein. The data contain some 750,000 distinct CDR3 sequences, around 40% of them singletons. The sample comprised peripheral blood. The receptors come from an adult man with Graves' ophthalmopathy. CDR3s include the opening cysteine and the closing phenylalanine or tryptophan. Fields, in order: D gene, clone size, J gene, V gene, CDR3 DNA, CDR3 protein. A D gene is named only where the DNA matches it firmly. Size tells how often a clone was seen (once, few, many) or the class of an expanded clone, and some rows leave it out.

>TRBD1|NA|TRBJ1-5|TRBV7-9
TGTGCCAGCAGCTTAGAAACCGGGACAGGGATACTTAGCAATCAGCCCCAGCATTTT
CASSLETGTGILSNQPQHF
>NA|many|TRBJ2-6|TRBV10-3
TGTGCCATCAGGGACATAGGCTCTGGGGCCAACGTCCTGACTTTC
CAIRDIGSGANVLTF
>NA|NA|TRBJ2-2|TRBV25-1
TGTGCCAGCAGTCTGGGGACACCTGGCAGTACGAACACCGGGGAGCTGTTTTTT
CASSLGTPGSTNTGELFF
>NA|NA|TRBJ1-2|TRBV25-1
TGTGCCAGCAGCCTCGCCCAGGGATTTGGCTACACCTTC
CASSLAQGFGYTF
>TRBD1|NA|TRBJ1-2|TRBV15
TGTGCCACCAGCGTAGCCACAGGGGCCTATGGCTACACCTTC
CATSVATGAYGYTF
>TRBD2|few|TRBJ2-5|TRBV7-9
TGTGCCAGCAGCCCCGTCTCTAGCGGTTCCCGGGAGACCCAGTACTTC
CASSPVSSGSRETQYF
>TRBD1|few|TRBJ2-5|TRBV10-3
TGTGCCAGCAGTTACCGGGACAGGGAAAAGACCCAGTACTTC
CASSYRDREKTQYF
>NA|once|TRBJ1-4|TRBV4-1
NA
CASSQDPRSGEQLMKNCFF
>TRBD1|many|TRBJ1-5|TRBV19
TGTGCCAGTAGTCAAACCGGGACAGCAAATCAGCCCCAGCATTTT
CASSQTGTANQPQHF
>NA|many|TRBJ1-6|TRBV7-6
TGTGCCAGCAGCTCACAGGGTTTTTCACCCCTCCACTTT
CASSSQGFSPLHF
>TRBD1|NA|TRBJ1-4|TRBV20-1
TGCAGTGCTAGAGACGGGACAGGGGCAGGTGAAAAACTGTTTTTT
CSARDGTGAGEKLFF
>TRBD1|once|TRBJ2-5|TRBV29-1
TGCAGCGTCGCTTCCGGGACAGGTAATCAGCCCCAGTACTTC
CSVASGTGNQPQYF
>NA|NA|TRBJ1-1|TRBV7-9
TGTGCCAGCAGCTTAGTTCCGAGCGGATACACTGAAGCTTTCTTT
CASSLVPSGYTEAFF
>NA|NA|TRBJ2-6|TRBV2
TGTGCCAGCAGTTTATCGAAATCTGGGGCCAACGTCCTGACTTTC
CASSLSKSGANVLTF
>NA|once|TRBJ1-2|TRBV5-1
TGCGCCAGCAGCTCGGAGGGGATCTATGGCTACACCTTC
CASSSEGIYGYTF
>NA|NA|TRBJ1-1|TRBV12-3/TRBV12-4
TGTGCCAGCAGCCCGGGGAGGGGGGAAGGTGAAGCTTTCTTT
CASSPGRGEGEAFF
>NA|NA|TRBJ1-1|TRBV25-1
TGTGCCAGCAGCGTGACAATCGACTTCGGAGCTTTCTTT
CASSVTIDFGAFF
>TRBD1|NA|TRBJ2-7|TRBV19
TGTGCCAGCAGTTTACAGGGGGCGGCTGAGCAGTACTTC
CASSLQGAAEQYF
>NA|NA|TRBJ1-1|TRBV5-5
TGTGCCAGCACGGACCAGGGCGTAGGAGGTACTGAAGCTTTCTTT
CASTDQGVGGTEAFF
>NA|once|TRBJ1-2|TRBV20-1
TGCAGTGCTAGAGATGCGGGGGCCCCAGGGGATCATGGCTACACCTTC
CSARDAGAPGDHGYTF
>TRBD1|many|TRBJ1-1|TRBV10-3
TGTGCCATCAGTGAGTCGGGGACAGTCCTCACTGAAGCTTTCTTT
CAISESGTVLTEAFF
>TRBD1|many|TRBJ1-2|TRBV10-2
TGCGCCAGCAGTGACCCCGGGACAGGGGAGGACTATGGCTACACCTTC
CASSDPGTGEDYGYTF
>NA|NA|TRBJ1-5|TRBV12-3/TRBV12-4
TGTGCCAGCACTCCAGGCTCCGGGGGTCATCAGCCCCAGCATTTT
CASTPGSGGHQPQHF
>TRBD2|NA|TRBJ2-2|TRBV25-1
TGTGCCAGCAGTTTAGCGGGAGAAAGTCCCGGGGAGCTGTTTTTT
CASSLAGESPGELFF
>NA|NA|TRBJ2-6|TRBV20-1
TGCAGTGCTAGGGGCGGAAGCTCTGGGGCCAACGTCCTGACTTTC
CSARGGSSGANVLTF
>NA|few|TRBJ1-5|TRBV20-1
TGCAGTGCTCTCCGGGACACCGCAGGGCCCCAGCATTTT
CSALRDTAGPQHF
>NA|NA|TRBJ2-6|TRBV7-2
TGTGCCAGCACCTCAAGGGGATACACCGGCGACCCAAGCTCTGGGGCCAACGTCCTGACTTTC
CASTSRGYTGDPSSGANVLTF
>NA|once|TRBJ2-2|TRBV25-1
TGTGCCATCGCAACAGGGACGAACACCGGGGAGCTGTTTTTT
CAIATGTNTGELFF
>NA|few|TRBJ1-5|TRBV24-1
TGTGCCAGCAGTCTCCGGGGGAAGGGGCAGCCCCAGCATTTT
CASSLRGKGQPQHF
>TRBD1|once|TRBJ1-5|TRBV24-1
TGTGCCACCCTCGGGACAGGGGGTGAGACGGGCAATCAGCCCCAGCATTTT
CATLGTGGETGNQPQHF
>TRBD2|few|TRBJ2-7|TRBV11-2
TGTGCCAGCAGCTATAGCGGGGGGCAATCCTACGAGCAGTACTTC
CASSYSGGQSYEQYF
>TRBD1|NA|TRBJ1-2|TRBV20-1
TGCAGTGCGACTGCAGGGGGCGACTATGGCTACACCTTC
CSATAGGDYGYTF
>TRBD1|many|TRBJ1-6|TRBV19
TGTGCCAGTGCCCGGGACAGTACGAATTCACCCCTCCACTTT
CASARDSTNSPLHF
>NA|many|TRBJ1-1|TRBV2
TGTGCCAGCAGTGGGGGCCGAGGGACTGAAGCTTTCTTT
CASSGGRGTEAFF
>NA|many|TRBJ1-5|TRBV29-1
TGCAGCGTTGGATTGGGGTTGGGGCAGCCCCAGCATTTT
CSVGLGLGQPQHF
>NA|NA|TRBJ2-2|TRBV15
TGTGCCAGCAGCCCTCTAATGAACACCGGGGGGCTGTTTTTT
CASSPLMNTGGLFF
>TRBD1|many|TRBJ1-5|TRBV2
TGTGCCAGCAGTCCGGGACAGGGGGATCAGCCCCAGCATTTT
CASSPGQGDQPQHF
>TRBD1|many|TRBJ1-6|TRBV10-3
TGTGCCATGGGACCAGACAGGGATTCACCCCTCCACTTT
CAMGPDRDSPLHF
>TRBD1|NA|TRBJ1-4|TRBV2
TGTGCCAGCAGTCGGGACAGGGGCGTTGACGAAAAACTGTTTTTT
CASSRDRGVDEKLFF
>NA|NA|TRBJ2-7|TRBV2
TGTGCCAGCAGTTACTCGGCTAGCGCTGGCACCTACGAGCAGTACTTC
CASSYSASAGTYEQYF
>NA|NA|TRBJ1-1|TRBV11-2
TGTGCCAGCAGCTTAGTAGGGATTGAGGCTTTCTTT
CASSLVGIEAFF
>TRBD1|NA|TRBJ2-7|TRBV20-1
TGCAGTACTGAATTCCCGGGACAGGACTCCTACGAGCAGTACTTC
CSTEFPGQDSYEQYF
>TRBD1|few|TRBJ1-2|TRBV7-3
TGTGCCAGCAGCCTAACGGGACAGGGGGCGCCCGGCTACACCTTC
CASSLTGQGAPGYTF
>NA|NA|TRBJ2-3|TRBV25-1
TGTGCCATCAGTGAGTCTGGGACAGATACGCAGTATTTT
CAISESGTDTQYF
>TRBD1|NA|TRBJ1-1|TRBV25-1
TGTGCCAGCAGGGACAGGTCGGGCACTGAAGCTTTCTTT
CASRDRSGTEAFF
>TRBD1|few|TRBJ2-7|TRBV10-3
TGTGCCAGCAGATCCGGGACAGCCGAGGACGAGCAGTACTTC
CASRSGTAEDEQYF
>TRBD1|NA|TRBJ1-6|TRBV7-9
TGTGCCAGCAGCTTAGCGGGACAGACGCAGTCACCCCTCCACTTT
CASSLAGQTQSPLHF
>TRBD1|few|TRBJ1-1|TRBV20-1
TGCAGTGCGCTCGGACAGGGATCCAACACTGAAGCTTTCTTT
CSALGQGSNTEAFF
>NA|few|TRBJ2-6|TRBV7-2
TGTGCCAGCAGCTTAGGGGTTCGCTCTGGGGCCAACGTCCTGACTTTC
CASSLGVRSGANVLTF
>NA|NA|TRBJ1-2|TRBV25-1
TGTGCCAGCAGTGGTCTAGCGGGGGCCGGCTACACCTTC
CASSGLAGAGYTF
>TRBD1|NA|TRBJ1-1|TRBV10-2
TGCGCCAGCTTAGAGGGACAGGGAGAAGCTTTCTTT
CASLEGQGEAFF
>TRBD1|NA|TRBJ1-4|TRBV7-9
TGTGCCAGCAGCTTAGCTGGTGCGGGACAGGGCAGTAATGAAAAACTGTTTTTT
CASSLAGAGQGSNEKLFF
>TRBD1|many|TRBJ1-2|TRBV2
TGTGCCAGCAGCCTGACAGGGCAAAATGGCTACACCTTC
CASSLTGQNGYTF
>NA|NA|TRBJ1-1|TRBV12-3/TRBV12-4
TGTGCCAGCAGCATGGGGGCGAACACTGAAGCTTTCTTT
CASSMGANTEAFF
>NA|NA|TRBJ1-1|TRBV4-3
TGCGCCAGCAGCCAGATGGGGACGAACACTGAAGCTTTCTTT
CASSQMGTNTEAFF
>NA|NA|TRBJ1-6|TRBV6-1
TGTGCCAGCAGTTACGGTTCCAGGGGCTATAATTCACCCCTCCACTTT
CASSYGSRGYNSPLHF
>NA|few|TRBJ2-7|TRBV7-8
TGTGCCAGCAGCTTTAGACCTGGACAGCTCTACGAGCAGTACTTC
CASSFRPGQLYEQYF
>NA|many|TRBJ1-5|TRBV20-1
TGCAGTGCTCAACAGGGCCTCGGTCAGCCCCAGCATTTT
CSAQQGLGQPQHF
>TRBD1|NA|TRBJ1-4|TRBV7-9
TGTGCCAGCAGTTACAACAGGGGGCCTAATGAAAAACTGTTTTTT
CASSYNRGPNEKLFF